This entry concerns a single TCR beta chain. Its antigen is not known. The data are from a study of PD-1 blockade in classical Hodgkin lymphoma. Germline V lookup: CDR1 SGHKS, CDR2 YYEKEE (reference sequence). The CDR3 loop spans 14 amino acids. V dropped 4 bases and J dropped 2 bases, with 13 bases sitting between them. Study-wide results and caveats: When set against healthy donors, newly diagnosed patients were reported to show lower baseline TCR diversity. By C4D1, diversity of CD4+ TCRs had risen significantly, whereas that of CD8+ TCRs had not. Similar baseline diversity was found in complete responders and newly diagnosed patients.

Relapse was seen in all patients after autologous stem cell transplantation, and brentuximab vedotin exposure was variable. Complete response, partial response or progressive disease was recorded as best response. TCRdb's copy holds only in-frame clones and misses some; the assay was immunoSEQ multiplex PCR. This sample has 46,000 or so clones, with around 70% found just once. The source was peripheral blood mononuclear cells (PBMCs), collected at baseline. The TCR comes from a human donor with classical Hodgkin lymphoma. The chain is built from TRBV5-5 and TRBJ2-7, with a possible D match to TRBD2 (7 bases). The CDR3 loop reads CASSNGEGAYEQYF. The CDR3 DNA follows: TGTGCCAGCAGCAACGGGGAGGGGGCCTACGAGCAGTACTTC.